The T cell receptor (beta chain) described here comes from a study of blood T cell repertoires in COVID-19. Study in general: The United States, Italy and Spain were the sources of the acute and convalescent COVID-19 samples. In each case, the material was cDNA or gDNA derived from T cells, B-cell-depleted T cells, or PBMCs.

V shed 5 bases and J 5 bases; nucleotides not matched to a gene: 7. Germline assignment: CDR1 PRHDT and CDR2 FYEKMQ (reference sequence). This CDR3 contains 14 residues. This clone was seen only a few times. Original handling: Reference gene primer amplification in the assay estimated nucleated cell counts. Using immunoSEQ multiplex PCR, the repertoire was profiled, and TCRdb retains in-frame clones only, with some absent. Clone size and the V and J calls come from that table; the DNA yielded D and trimming. The sample comprises some 190,000 clones, approximately 81% of which are singletons, and less than 5.5% rests with the top ten.

Specimen: peripheral blood. This clonotype originated in a woman of 80 years or more with acute or convalescent COVID-19. The chain is built from TRBV13 and TRBJ2-7; 9 positions agree with TRBD1. The CDR3 region is CASSPKDRGDEQYF. CDR3 nucleotides: TGTGCCAGCAGCCCCAAGGACAGGGGCGACGAGCAGTACTTC. The entire variable domain, with the rest obtained from reference TRBV13 and TRBJ2-7, is as follows: AAGVIQSPRHLIKEKRETATLKCYPIPRHDTVYWYQQGPGQDPQFLISFYEKMQSDKGSIPDRFSAQQFSDYHSELNMSSLELGDSALYFCASSPKDRGDEQYFGPGTRLTVT.